This record covers a single T cell receptor (beta chain). Antigen specificity is unknown. The PCR employed 60 Vbeta primers together with 13 Jbeta primers. Only in-frame clones appear in the TCRdb table, and some are missing; sequencing was by immunoSEQ multiplex PCR. The data hold 75,000 to 90,000 clones, with 72% observed a single time. V was pared by 6 bases and J by 4 bases, with 7 bases between. Germline CDR1 and CDR2: DFQATT and SNEGSKA (reference sequence). The CDR3 is 11 residues long. These data originate in a study of cytomegalovirus exposure and HLA in healthy donors. Notes on the study in general: Both high specificity and high sensitivity reportedly marked the classifier's diagnosis of cytomegalovirus status.

The chain uses TRBV20-1 and TRBJ2-1, with D maybe TRBD1 (5 bases). The sequence was collected from a woman aged 40 to 50 in good health and CMV-seropositive. The material sequenced was PBMCs. The CDR3 DNA follows: TGCAGTGCCAGGGAATACAATGAGCAGTTCTTC. It is translated as CSAREYNEQFF.